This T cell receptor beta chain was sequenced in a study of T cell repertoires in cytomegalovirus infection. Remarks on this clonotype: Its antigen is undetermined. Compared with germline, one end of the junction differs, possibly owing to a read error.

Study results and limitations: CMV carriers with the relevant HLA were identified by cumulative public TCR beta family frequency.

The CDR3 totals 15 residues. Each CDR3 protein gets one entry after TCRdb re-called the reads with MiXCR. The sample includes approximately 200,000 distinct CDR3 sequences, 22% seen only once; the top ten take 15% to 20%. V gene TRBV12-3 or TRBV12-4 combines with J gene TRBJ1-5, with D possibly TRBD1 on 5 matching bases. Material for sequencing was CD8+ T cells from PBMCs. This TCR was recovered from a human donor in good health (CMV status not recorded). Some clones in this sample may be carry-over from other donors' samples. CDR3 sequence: CASSLAGGGNQPQHF. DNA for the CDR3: TGTGCCAGCAGCTTAGCAGGAGGGGGCAATCAGCCCCAGCATTTT.